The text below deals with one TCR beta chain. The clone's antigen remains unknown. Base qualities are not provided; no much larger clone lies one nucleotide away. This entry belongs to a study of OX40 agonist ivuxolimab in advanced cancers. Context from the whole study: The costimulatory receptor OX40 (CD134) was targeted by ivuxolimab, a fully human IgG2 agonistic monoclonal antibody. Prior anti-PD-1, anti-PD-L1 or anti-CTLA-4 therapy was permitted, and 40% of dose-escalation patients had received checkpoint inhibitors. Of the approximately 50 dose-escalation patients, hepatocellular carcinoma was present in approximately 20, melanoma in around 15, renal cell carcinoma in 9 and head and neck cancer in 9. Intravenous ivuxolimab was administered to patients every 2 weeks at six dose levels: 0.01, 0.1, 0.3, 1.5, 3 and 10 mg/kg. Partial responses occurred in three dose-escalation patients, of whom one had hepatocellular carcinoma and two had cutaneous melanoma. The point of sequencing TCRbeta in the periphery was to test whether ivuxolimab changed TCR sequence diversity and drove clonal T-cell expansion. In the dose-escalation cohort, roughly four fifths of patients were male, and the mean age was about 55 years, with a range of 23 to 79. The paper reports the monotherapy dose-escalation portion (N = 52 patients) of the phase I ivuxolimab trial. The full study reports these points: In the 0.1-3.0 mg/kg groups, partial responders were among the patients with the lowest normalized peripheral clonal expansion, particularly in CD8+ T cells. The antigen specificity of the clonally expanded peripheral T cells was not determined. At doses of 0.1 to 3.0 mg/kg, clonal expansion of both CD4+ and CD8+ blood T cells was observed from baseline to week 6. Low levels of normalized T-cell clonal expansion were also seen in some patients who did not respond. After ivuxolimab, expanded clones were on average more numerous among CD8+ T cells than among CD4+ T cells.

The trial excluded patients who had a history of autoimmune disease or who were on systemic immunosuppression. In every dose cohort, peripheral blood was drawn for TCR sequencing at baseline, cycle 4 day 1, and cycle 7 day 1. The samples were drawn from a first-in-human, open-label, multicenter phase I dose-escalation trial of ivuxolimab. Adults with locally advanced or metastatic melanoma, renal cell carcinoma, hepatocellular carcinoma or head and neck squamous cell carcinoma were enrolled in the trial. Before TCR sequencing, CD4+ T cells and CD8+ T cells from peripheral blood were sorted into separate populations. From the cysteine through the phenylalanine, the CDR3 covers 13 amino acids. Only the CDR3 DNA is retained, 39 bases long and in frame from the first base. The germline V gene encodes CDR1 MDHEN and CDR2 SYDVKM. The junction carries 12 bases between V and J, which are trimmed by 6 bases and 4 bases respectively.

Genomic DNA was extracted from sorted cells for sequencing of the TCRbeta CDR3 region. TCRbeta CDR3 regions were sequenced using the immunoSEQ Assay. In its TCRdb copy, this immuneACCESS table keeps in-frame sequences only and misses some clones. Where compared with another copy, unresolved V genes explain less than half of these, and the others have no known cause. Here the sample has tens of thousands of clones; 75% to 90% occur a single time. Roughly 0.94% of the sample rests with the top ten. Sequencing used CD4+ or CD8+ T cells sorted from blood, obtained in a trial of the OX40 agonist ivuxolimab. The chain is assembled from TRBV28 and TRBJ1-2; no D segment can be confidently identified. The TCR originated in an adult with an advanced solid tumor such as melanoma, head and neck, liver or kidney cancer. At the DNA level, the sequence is TGTGCCAGCAGAGGTAGCACACCCTATGGCTACACCTTC. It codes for CASRGSTPYGYTF.